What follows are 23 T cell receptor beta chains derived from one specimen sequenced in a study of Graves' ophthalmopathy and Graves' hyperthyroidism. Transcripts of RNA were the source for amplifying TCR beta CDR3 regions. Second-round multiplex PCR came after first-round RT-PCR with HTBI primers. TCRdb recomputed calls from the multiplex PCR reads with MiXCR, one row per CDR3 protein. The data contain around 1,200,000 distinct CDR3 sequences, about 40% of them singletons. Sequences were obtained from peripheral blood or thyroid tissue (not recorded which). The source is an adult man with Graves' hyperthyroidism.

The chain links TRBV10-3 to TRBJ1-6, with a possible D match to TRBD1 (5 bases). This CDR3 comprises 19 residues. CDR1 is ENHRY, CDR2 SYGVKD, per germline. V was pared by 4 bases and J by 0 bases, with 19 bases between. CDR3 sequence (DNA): TGTGCCATCAGTGTAAGGGACCGCACGACACCCTCCTATAATTCACCCCTCCACTTT. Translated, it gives CAISVRDRTTPSYNSPLHF.

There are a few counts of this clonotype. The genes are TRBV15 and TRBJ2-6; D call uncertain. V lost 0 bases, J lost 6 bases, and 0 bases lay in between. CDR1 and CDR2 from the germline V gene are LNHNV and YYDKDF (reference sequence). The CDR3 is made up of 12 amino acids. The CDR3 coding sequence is TGTGCCACCAGCAGAGAGGCCAACGTCCTGACTTTC. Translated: CATSREANVLTF.

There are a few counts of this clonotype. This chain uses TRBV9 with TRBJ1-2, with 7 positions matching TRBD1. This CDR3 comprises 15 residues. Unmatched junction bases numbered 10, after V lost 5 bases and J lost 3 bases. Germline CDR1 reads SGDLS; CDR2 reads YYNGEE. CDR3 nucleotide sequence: TGTGCCAGCAGTTTTCTTCCAGGGGGTGACTATGGCTACACCTTC. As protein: CASSFLPGGDYGYTF. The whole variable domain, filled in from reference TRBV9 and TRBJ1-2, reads DSGVTQTPKHLITATGQRVTLRCSPRSGDLSVYWYQQSLDQGLQFLIQYYNGEERAKGNILERFSAQQFPDLHSELNLSSLELGDSALYFCASSFLPGGDYGYTFGSGTRLTVV.

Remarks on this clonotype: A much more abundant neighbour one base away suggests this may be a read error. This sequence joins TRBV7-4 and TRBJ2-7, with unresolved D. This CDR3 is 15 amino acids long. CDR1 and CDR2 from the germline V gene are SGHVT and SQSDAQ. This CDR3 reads CASSLGPQALYERYF. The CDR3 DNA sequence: TGTGCCAGCAGCTTAGGTCCTCAAGCCCTCTACGAGCGGTACTTC.

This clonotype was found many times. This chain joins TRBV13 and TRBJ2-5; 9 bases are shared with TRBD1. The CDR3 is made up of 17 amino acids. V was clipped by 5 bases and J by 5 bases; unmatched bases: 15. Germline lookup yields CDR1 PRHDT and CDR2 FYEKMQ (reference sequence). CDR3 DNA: TGTGCCAGCAGCCCCCCCCGGGGACAGGGAATGGACGAGACCCAGTACTTC. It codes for CASSPPRGQGMDETQYF.

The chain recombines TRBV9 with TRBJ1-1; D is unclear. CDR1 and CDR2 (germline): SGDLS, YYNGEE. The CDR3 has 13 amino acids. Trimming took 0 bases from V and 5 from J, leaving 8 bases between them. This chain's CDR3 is CASSVDGPTEAFF. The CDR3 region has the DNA TGTGCCAGCAGCGTAGACGGGCCTACTGAAGCTTTCTTT.

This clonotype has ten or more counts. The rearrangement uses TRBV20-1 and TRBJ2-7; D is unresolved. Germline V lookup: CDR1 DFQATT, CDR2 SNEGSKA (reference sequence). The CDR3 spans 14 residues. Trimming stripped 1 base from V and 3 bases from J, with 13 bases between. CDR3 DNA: TGCAGTGCTAGAGTATCTGGGCTTATCTACGAGCAGTACTTC. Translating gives CSARVSGLIYEQYF.

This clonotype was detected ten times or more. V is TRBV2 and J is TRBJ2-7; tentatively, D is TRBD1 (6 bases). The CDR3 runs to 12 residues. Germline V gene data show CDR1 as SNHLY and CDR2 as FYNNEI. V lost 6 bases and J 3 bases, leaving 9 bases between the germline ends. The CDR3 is CASRGQNYEQYF. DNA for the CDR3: TGTGCCAGCAGAGGACAGAACTACGAGCAGTACTTC.

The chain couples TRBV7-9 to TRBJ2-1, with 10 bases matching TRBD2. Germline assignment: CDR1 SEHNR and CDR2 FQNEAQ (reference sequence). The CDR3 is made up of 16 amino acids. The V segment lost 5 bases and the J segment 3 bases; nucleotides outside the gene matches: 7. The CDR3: CASSRVTSGFYNEQFF. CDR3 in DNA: TGTGCCAGCAGCAGAGTGACTAGCGGGTTCTACAATGAGCAGTTCTTC.

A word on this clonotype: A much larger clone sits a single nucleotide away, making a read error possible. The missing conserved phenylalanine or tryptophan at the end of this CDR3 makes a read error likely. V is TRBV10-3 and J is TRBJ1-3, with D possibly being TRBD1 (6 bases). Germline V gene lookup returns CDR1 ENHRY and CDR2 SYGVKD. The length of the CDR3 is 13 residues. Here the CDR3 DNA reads TGTGCCAGCAGTGCGGGGGCTGAGGACACCATATATTCT. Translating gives CASSAGAEDTIYS.

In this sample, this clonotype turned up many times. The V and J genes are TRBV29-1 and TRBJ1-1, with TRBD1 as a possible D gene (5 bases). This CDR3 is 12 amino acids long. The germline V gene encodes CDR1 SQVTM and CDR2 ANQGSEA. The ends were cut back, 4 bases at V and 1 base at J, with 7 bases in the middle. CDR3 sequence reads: CSVGQTNTEAFF. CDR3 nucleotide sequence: TGCAGCGTTGGACAGACGAACACTGAAGCTTTCTTT.

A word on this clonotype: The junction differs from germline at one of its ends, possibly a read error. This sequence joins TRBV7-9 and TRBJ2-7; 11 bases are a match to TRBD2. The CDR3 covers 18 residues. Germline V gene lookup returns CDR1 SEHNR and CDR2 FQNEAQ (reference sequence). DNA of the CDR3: TGCGCCAGCAGCCAAGCGACGACTAGCGGGGCCGCCCTCTACGAGCAGTACTTC. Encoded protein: CASSQATTSGAALYEQYF.

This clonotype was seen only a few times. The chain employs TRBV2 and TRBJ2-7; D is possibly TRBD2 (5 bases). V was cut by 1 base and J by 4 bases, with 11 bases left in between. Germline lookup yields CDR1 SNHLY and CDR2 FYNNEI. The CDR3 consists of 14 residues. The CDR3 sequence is CASSEVGVLYEQYF. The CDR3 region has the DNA TGTGCCAGCAGTGAAGTGGGAGTTTTGTACGAGCAGTACTTC.

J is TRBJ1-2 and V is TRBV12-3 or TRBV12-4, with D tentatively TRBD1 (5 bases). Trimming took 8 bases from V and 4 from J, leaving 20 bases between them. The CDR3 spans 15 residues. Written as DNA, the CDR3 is TGTGCCAGCCTCGGTGGGACCCCCAAGGCCTATGGCTACACCTTC. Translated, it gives CASLGGTPKAYGYTF.

This CDR3 reads CASSSGYERGGETQYF. The CDR3 coding sequence is TGTGCCAGCAGCTCAGGATACGAGCGGGGCGGGGAGACCCAGTACTTC. This chain links TRBV7-9 with TRBJ2-5; 7 nucleotides align to TRBD2. CDR3 length equals 16 residues. The V gene end was trimmed by 4 bases and the J gene end by 5 bases; junction bases not matched to a gene: 13. The germline V gene has CDR1 SEHNR and CDR2 FQNEAQ (reference sequence).

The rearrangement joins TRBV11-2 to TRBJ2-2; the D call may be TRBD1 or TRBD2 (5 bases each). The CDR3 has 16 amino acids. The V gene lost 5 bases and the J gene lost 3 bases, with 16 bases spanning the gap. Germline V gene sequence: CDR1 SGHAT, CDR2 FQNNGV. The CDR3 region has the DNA TGTGCCAGCAGCCGGGACCCCTACACAGACACCGGGGAGCTGTTTTTT. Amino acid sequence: CASSRDPYTDTGELFF.

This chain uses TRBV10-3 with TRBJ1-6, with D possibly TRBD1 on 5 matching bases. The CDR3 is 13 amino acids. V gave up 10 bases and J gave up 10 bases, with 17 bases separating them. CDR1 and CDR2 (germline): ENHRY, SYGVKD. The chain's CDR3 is CATQRQGGSPLHF. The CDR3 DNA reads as TGTGCCACCCAGAGGCAGGGAGGGTCACCCCTCCACTTT.

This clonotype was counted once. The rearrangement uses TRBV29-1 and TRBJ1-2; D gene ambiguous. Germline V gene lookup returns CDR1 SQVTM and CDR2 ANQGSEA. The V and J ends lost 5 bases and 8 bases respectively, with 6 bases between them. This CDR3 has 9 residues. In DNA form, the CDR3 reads TGCAGCGTTTCGAAAGGCTACACCTTC. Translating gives CSVSKGYTF.

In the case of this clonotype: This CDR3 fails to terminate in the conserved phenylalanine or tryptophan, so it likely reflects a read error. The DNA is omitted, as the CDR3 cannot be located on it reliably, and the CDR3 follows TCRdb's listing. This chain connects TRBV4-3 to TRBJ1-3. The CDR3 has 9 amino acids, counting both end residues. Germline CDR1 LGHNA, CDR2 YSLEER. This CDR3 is CASSQAQLA.

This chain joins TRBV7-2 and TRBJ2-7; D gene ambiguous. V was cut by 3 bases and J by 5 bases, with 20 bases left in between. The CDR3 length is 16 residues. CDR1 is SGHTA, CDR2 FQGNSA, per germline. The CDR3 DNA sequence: TGTGCCAGCAGCTTGAAAACAACGGGCGGTTCCCACGAGCAGTACTTC. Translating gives CASSLKTTGGSHEQYF.

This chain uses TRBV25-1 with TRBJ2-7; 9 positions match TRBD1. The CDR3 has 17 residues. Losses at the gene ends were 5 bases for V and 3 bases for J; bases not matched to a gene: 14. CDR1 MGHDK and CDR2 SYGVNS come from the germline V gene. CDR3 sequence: CASSLGPGQGGLYEQYF. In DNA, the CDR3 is TGTGCCAGCAGTTTAGGACCGGGACAGGGAGGACTCTACGAGCAGTACTTC.

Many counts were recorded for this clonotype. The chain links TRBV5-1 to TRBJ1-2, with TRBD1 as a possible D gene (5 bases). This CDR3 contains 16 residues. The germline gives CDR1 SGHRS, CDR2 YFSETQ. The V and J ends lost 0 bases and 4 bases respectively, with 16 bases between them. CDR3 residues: CASSLALWQGLYGYTF. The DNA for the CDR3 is TGCGCCAGCAGCTTGGCCTTGTGGCAGGGACTCTATGGCTACACCTTC.

CDR3 DNA sequence: TGTGCCAGCTCACCTGAGGGCCAGTACGAGTACTTC. It translates to CASSPEGQYEYF. The rearrangement links TRBV18 to TRBJ2-7; tentatively, D is TRBD2 (5 bases). The CDR3 is 12 amino acids. Trimming took 3 bases from V and 11 from J, leaving 14 bases between them. Germline lookup yields CDR1 KGHSH and CDR2 LQKENI.